Listed below are T cell receptor beta chains from one sample, sequenced in a study of CD8+CD57+ T cells in acquired aplastic anemia. A single record per CDR3 protein comes from TCRdb applying MiXCR to the reads. The table shows 150,000 to 200,000 distinct CDR3 sequences, with nearly 50% occurring only once. The material sequenced was sorted CD4+, CD8+, or CD8+CD57+ T cells (not recorded which) from PBMCs. Source of these receptors: a human donor with aplastic anemia. Each CDR3 is given with its conserved first and last residue. A D gene is named only where the DNA matches it firmly. Not every row has a clone size; where given, it reads once, few, many or a size class.

j_call	v_call	clone_size	d_call	cdr3_nt	cdr3_aa
TRBJ2-1	TRBV5-1	many	TRBD2	TGCGCCAGCAGCTTGGCGACGGGGGGTTCCTACAATGAGCAGTTCTTC	CASSLATGGSYNEQFF
TRBJ1-2	TRBV29-1	few	-	TGCAGCGTTGATACTAGTGGGGGGACGCGCTACACCTTC	CSVDTSGGTRYTF
TRBJ1-6	TRBV25-1	many	-	TGTGCCAGCAGTGAATATCAGGGACGGCTAAATTCACCCCTCCACTTT	CASSEYQGRLNSPLHF
TRBJ2-5	TRBV20-1	many	-	TGCAGTGCTAGTCCCCAGGGTTCGGGGCAAGAGACCCAGTACTTC	CSASPQGSGQETQYF
TRBJ2-7	TRBV7-3	-	-	TGTGCCAGCAGCTTAAGGCGCGGGGACAAACCCTACGAGCAGTACTTC	CASSLRRGDKPYEQYF
TRBJ1-6	TRBV20-1	-	-	TGCAGTGCAAGCGGGGGTATAAAGAAGTCACCCCTCCACTTT	CSASGGIKKSPLHF
TRBJ2-1	TRBV9	-	TRBD1	TGTGCCAGCAGCTCGCCCCGGGACAGTCCATACAATGAGCAGTTCTTC	CASSSPRDSPYNEQFF
TRBJ2-1	TRBV12-3/TRBV12-4	many	TRBD1	TGTGCCACGGCAGAGACAGGGGGCATCAATGAGCAGTTCTTC	CATAETGGINEQFF
TRBJ1-1	TRBV13	-	-	TGTGCCAGCACCCCTTTTACAGGGTCCCGTAGCACTGAAGCTTTCTTT	CASTPFTGSRSTEAFF
TRBJ2-1	TRBV6-4	few	-	TGTGCCAGCAGCTTGGCTGGGCTTAACAATGAGCAGTTCTTC	CASSLAGLNNEQFF
TRBJ2-3	TRBV5-4	few	-	TGTGCCAGCAGCTCCAGGTCCCAGGGGAAGGATACGCAGTATTTT	CASSSRSQGKDTQYF
TRBJ2-7	TRBV7-9	-	-	TGTGCCAGCAGCTTTGAACAGGGGGGGTACGAGCAGTACTTC	CASSFEQGGYEQYF
TRBJ2-1	TRBV10-3	few	TRBD1	TGTGCCATCAAACCGGGACAGGGGACCGATGAGCAGTTCTTC	CAIKPGQGTDEQFF
TRBJ2-1	TRBV24-1	-	TRBD1	TGTGCCACCAGTGATCGGGACAGGGGCAATGAGCAGTTCTTC	CATSDRDRGNEQFF
TRBJ2-3	TRBV10-3	-	-	TGTGCCATCAGCGACCAGGGATGGGGGCCAGATACGCAGTATTTT	CAISDQGWGPDTQYF
TRBJ1-2	TRBV7-2	-	-	TGTGCCAGCAGCTTACGGGCGGGGGGTGGCTACACCTTC	CASSLRAGGGYTF
TRBJ1-3	TRBV6-1	few	-	TGTGCCAGCACCCTAGGGGGTTCTGGAAACACCATATATTTT	CASTLGGSGNTIYF
TRBJ2-3	TRBV7-2	many	TRBD2	TGTGCCAGCAGCCTCAGACTAGCGGGGGACACAGATACGCAGTATTTT	CASSLRLAGDTDTQYF
TRBJ1-1	TRBV20-1	-	TRBD1	TGCAGTGCTAGGGTCCCACAGGGGGACACTGAAGCTTTCTTT	CSARVPQGDTEAFF
TRBJ2-1	TRBV12-3/TRBV12-4	few	TRBD2	TGTGCCAGCAGTTCTCGGGGGTTAGCGGGGGGGCTTCAAGGTAATGAGCAGTTCTTC	CASSSRGLAGGLQGNEQFF
TRBJ1-3	TRBV6-1	-	-	TGTGCCAGCAGTATTACGCCCTACAGTTCCTCTGGAAACACCATATATTTT	CASSITPYSSSGNTIYF
TRBJ2-2	TRBV7-2	many	TRBD2	TGTGCCAGCAGCCGGGTAGCGGGGGGTCAGAGGACCGGGGAGCTGTTTTTT	CASSRVAGGQRTGELFF
TRBJ1-1	TRBV5-1	many	-	TGCGCCAGCAGCCTAAGTGACAGGACGCCAGCTTTCTTT	CASSLSDRTPAFF
TRBJ2-5	TRBV30	-	-	TGTGCCTGGAGTGTCGGGGGGCACCAAGAGACCCAGTACTTC	CAWSVGGHQETQYF
TRBJ2-1	TRBV19	many	TRBD2	TGTGCCAGTAGTAGGACTAGCGGGGTCTACAATGAGCAGTTCTTC	CASSRTSGVYNEQFF
TRBJ2-1	TRBV7-9	-	-	TGTGCCAGCAGCTTAATAAGAGGGAATGAGCAGTTCTTC	CASSLIRGNEQFF
TRBJ1-1	TRBV5-1	-	-	TGCGCCAGCAGCATCATACAACGGGGAAACACTGAAGCTTTCTTT	CASSIIQRGNTEAFF
TRBJ2-5	TRBV4-1	-	-	TGCGCCAGCAGCCAAGAAGCGCGAGCGCTGCAAGAGACCCAGTACTTC	CASSQEARALQETQYF
TRBJ2-5	TRBV7-6	few	-	TGTGCCAGCAGACGATTGGGGGAGACCCAGTACTTC	CASRRLGETQYF
TRBJ2-1	TRBV19	-	TRBD1	TGTGCCAGTAGTACCGGGACAGGAAACAATGAGCAGTTCTTC	CASSTGTGNNEQFF
TRBJ2-7	TRBV15	-	TRBD1	TGTGCCACCAGCAGCAACGGACAGGGCTACGAGCAGTACTTC	CATSSNGQGYEQYF